Detailed here is one TCR beta chain. This receptor's antigen is unknown. No qualities accompany the bases; no much larger clone lies one base away. This sample was included in a study of blood T cell repertoires in COVID-19 (TCRdb year 2020). Describing the broader study: Samples from collaborators originated in the United States, Italy and Spain and spanned both the acute and convalescent phases of COVID-19. The material from the prospective study consisted of cDNA or gDNA derived from T cells, B-cell-depleted T cells, or PBMCs. Deeply sampled blood TCRbeta repertoires from subjects exposed to, actively infected with, or recovered from COVID-19 were included in the dataset. The repertoires were released in a freely available public database meant as a resource for research on the immune response to SARS-CoV-2. The samples were drawn from the first 160 participants of the ongoing ImmuneRACE study and from 950 to 1,500 subjects provided by 6 global collaborators. A de-identified subject ID, COVID-19 status, age in years and sex were almost always included in the sample metadata. Where available, HLA class I and class II types were taken from metadata supplied by the sample provider and were not determined by assay-based typing.

The study at large found these results: How much clinical and demographic metadata was included differed by source and by participant, and the metadata was provided uncurated.

V and J lose 6 bases and 5 bases, and a span of 9 bases separates them. From the cysteine through the phenylalanine, the CDR3 covers 12 amino acids. The only DNA kept is the CDR3, 36 bases in frame from the first base. TCRbeta CDR3 regions were amplified from genomic DNA by means of the immunoSEQ Assay, a bias-controlled multiplex PCR. Regarding the original processing steps: The number of nucleated cells in each sample was estimated by amplification of reference gene primers within the assay. To quantify the absolute abundance of each unique TCRbeta CDR3 rearrangement, sequence reads were collapsed and filtered. Productive Simpson clonality was computed per sample as the square root of Simpson's diversity index over productive rearrangements. TCRdb mirrors the immuneACCESS table, restricted to in-frame sequences. Some clones are absent from its copies; in checked studies, under half trace to an unresolved V gene, and the reason for the others is unknown. Clonal size and the V and J genes are those of that table, whereas D and trimming came from the DNA. The sample table holds about 160,000 clones, of which roughly 90% were seen once. The ten largest clones capture 6.5% to 8% of the sample.

Participants in the prospective study were aged roughly 18 to 89 years, lived in some 24 United States geographic areas, and enrolled through a virtual design. To assign participants to cohorts, the prospective study relied on clinical history that participants themselves reported in a screening survey and a study questionnaire. Recovered participants in ImmuneRACE Cohort 3 were defined by two consecutive negative NP/OP PCR tests, clearance by a healthcare professional, or resolution of symptoms. Each participant in the prospective study had whole blood, serum and a nasopharyngeal or oropharyngeal swab collected by mobile phlebotomists. Additional blood draws and questionnaires over an approximately 2-month period could optionally be provided by prospective study participants. Prospective study blood samples were shipped either frozen or at room temperature before DNA extraction.

This TCR came from a woman aged 45-60 years who had recovered from COVID-19. The material sequenced was PBMCs or T cells enriched from blood (not recorded which). The chain couples TRBV12-3 or TRBV12-4 to TRBJ2-3; a tentative D match to TRBD2 spans 5 bases. The base sequence is TGTGCCAGCAGCCCCAGCGGAGATACGCAGTATTTT. Its protein is CASSPSGDTQYF.